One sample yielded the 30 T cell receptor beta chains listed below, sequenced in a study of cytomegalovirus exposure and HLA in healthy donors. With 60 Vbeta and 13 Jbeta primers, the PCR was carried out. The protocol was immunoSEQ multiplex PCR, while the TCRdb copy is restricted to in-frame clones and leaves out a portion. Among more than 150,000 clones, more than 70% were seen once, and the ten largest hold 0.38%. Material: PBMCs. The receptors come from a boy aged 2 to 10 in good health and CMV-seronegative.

CDR3 loop: CASSFGTSEGDTQYF. The CDR3 region has the DNA TGCGCCAGCAGCTTCGGGACTAGCGAGGGAGATACGCAGTATTTT. The J gene is TRBJ2-3, the V gene TRBV5-1; 10 nucleotides align to TRBD2. The germline CDR1 and CDR2 sequences are SGHRS and YFSETQ. The CDR3 is made up of 15 amino acids. J gave up 5 bases and V 2 bases, and 5 bases lay outside the gene matches.

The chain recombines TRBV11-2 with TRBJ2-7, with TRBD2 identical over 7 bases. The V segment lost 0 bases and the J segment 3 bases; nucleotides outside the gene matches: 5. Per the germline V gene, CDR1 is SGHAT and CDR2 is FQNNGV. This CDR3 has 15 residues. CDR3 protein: CASSLEPTSYYEQYF. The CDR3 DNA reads TGTGCCAGCAGCTTAGAGCCGACTAGCTACTACGAGCAGTACTTC.

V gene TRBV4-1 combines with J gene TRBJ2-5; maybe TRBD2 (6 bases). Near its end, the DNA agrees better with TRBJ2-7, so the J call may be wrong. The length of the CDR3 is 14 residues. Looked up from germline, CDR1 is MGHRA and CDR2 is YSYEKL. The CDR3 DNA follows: TGCGCCAGCAGACCGGGACTCGCCCCCCACGAGCAGTACTTC. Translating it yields CASRPGLAPHEQYF.

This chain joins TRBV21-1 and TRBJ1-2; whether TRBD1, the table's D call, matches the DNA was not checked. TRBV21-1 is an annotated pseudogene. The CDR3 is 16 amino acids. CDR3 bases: TGTGCCAGCAGCAAAACGAGGACAGGCTCAACAGACGGCTACACCTTC. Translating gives CASSKTRTGSTDGYTF.

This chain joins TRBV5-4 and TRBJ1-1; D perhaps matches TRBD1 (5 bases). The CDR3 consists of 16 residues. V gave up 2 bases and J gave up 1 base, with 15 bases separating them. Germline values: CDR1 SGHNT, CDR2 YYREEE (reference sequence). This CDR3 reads CASSFPPGDPNTEAFF. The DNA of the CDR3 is TGTGCCAGCAGCTTCCCCCCGGGGGACCCGAACACTGAAGCTTTCTTT.

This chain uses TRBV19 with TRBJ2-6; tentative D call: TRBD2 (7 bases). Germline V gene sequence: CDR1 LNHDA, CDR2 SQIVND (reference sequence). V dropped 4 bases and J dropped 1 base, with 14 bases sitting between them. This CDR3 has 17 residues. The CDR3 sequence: CASSSRGGWSGANVLTF. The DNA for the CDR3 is TGTGCCAGTAGTAGTAGGGGGGGATGGTCTGGGGCCAACGTCCTGACTTTC.

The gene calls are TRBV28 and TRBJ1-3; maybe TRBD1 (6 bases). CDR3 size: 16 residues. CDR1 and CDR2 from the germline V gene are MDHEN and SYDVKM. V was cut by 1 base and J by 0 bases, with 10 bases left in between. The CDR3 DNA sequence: TGTGCCAGCAGTTTATACAGGGCCTACTCTGGAAACACCATATATTTT. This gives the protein CASSLYRAYSGNTIYF.

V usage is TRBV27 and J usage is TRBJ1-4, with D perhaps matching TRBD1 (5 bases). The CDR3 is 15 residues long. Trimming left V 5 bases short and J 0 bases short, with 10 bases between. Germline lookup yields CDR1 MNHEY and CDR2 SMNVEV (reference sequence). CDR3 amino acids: CASSPRQPTNEKLFF. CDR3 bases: TGTGCCAGCAGTCCAAGACAGCCAACTAATGAAAAACTGTTTTTT. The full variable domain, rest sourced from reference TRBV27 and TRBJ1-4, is EAQVTQNPRYLITVTGKKLTVTCSQNMNHEYMSWYRQDPGLGLRQIYYSMNVEVTDKGDVPEGYKVSRKEKRNFPLILESPSPNQTSLYFCASSPRQPTNEKLFFGSGTQLSVL.

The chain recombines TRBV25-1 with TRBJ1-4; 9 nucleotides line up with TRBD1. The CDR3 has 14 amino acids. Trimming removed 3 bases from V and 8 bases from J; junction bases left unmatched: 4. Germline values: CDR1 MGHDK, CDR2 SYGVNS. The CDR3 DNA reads TGTGCCAGCAGTGAGGGGACAGGGAAGGAAAAACTGTTTTTT. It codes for CASSEGTGKEKLFF. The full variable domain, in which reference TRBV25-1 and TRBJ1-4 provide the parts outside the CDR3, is EADIYQTPRYLVIGTGKKITLECSQTMGHDKMYWYQQDPGMELHLIHYSYGVNSTEKGDLSSESTVSRIRTEHFPLTLESARPSHTSQYLCASSEGTGKEKLFFGSGTQLSVL.

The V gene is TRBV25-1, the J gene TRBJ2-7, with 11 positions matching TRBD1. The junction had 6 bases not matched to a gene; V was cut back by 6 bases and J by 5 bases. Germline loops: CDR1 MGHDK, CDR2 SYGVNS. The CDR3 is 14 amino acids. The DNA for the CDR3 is TGTGCCAGCAGGGTACCGGGACAGGGGGACGAGCAGTACTTC. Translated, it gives CASRVPGQGDEQYF.

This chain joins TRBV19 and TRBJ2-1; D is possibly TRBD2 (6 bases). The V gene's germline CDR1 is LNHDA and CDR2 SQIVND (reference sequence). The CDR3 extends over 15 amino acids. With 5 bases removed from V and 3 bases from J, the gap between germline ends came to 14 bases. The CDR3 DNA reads TGTGCCAGTAGTTTACGATCGGACTACTACAATGAGCAGTTCTTC. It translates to CASSLRSDYYNEQFF.

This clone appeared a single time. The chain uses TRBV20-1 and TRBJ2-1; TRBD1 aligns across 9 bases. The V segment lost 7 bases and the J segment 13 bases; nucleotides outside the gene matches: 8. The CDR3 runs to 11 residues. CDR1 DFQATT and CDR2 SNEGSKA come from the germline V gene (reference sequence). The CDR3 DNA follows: TGCAGTGGCCGGGACAGGGAGTATCAGTTCTTC. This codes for CSGRDREYQFF.

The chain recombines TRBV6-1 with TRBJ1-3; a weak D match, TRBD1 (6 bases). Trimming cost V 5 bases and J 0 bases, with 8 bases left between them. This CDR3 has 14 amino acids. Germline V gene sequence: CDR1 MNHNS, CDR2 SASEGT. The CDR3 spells CASSIGGSGNTIYF. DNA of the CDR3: TGTGCCAGCAGTATAGGGGGCTCTGGAAACACCATATATTTT.

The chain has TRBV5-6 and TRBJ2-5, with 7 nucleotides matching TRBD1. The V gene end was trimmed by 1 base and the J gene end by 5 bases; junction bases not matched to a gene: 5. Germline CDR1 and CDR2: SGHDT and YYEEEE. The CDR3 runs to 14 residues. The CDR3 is CASSLRQGAETQYF. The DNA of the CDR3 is TGTGCCAGCAGCTTGCGACAGGGAGCGGAGACCCAGTACTTC.

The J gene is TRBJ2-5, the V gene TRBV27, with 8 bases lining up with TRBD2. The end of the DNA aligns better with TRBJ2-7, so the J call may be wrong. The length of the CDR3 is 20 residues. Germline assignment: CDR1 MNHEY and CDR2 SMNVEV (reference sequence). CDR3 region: CASSLLRWNGRAFLLYEQYF. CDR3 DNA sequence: TGTGCCAGCAGTTTATTGCGGTGGAACGGGAGGGCCTTTTTGTTATACGAGCAGTACTTC.

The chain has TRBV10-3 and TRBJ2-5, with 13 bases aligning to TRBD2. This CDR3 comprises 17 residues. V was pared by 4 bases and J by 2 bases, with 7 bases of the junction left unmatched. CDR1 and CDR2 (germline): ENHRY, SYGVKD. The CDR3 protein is CAISGAELAGGQETQYF. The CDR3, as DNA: TGTGCCATCAGTGGCGCCGAACTAGCGGGAGGGCAAGAGACCCAGTACTTC.

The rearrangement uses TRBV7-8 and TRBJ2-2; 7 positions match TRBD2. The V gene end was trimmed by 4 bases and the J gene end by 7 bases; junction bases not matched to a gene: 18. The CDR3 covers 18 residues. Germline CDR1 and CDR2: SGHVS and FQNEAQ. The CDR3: CASSSHLRTSKRDGELFF. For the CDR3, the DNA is TGTGCCAGCAGCTCCCACCTTCGCACTAGTAAGCGGGACGGGGAGCTGTTTTTT.

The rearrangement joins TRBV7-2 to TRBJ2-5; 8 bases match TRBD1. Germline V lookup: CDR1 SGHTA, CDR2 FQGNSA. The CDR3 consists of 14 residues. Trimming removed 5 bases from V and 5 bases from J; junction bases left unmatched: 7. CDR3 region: CASSKRQGPETQYF. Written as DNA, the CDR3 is TGTGCCAGCAGCAAAAGACAGGGGCCGGAGACCCAGTACTTC.

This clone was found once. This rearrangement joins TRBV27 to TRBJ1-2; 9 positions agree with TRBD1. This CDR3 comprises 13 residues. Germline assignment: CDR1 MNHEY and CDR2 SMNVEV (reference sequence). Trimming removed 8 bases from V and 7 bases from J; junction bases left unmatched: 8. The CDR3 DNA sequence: TGTGCCAGCGGTACAGGGGGCGGACGTGGCTACACCTTC. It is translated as CASGTGGGRGYTF.

This CDR3 reads CASSLFPIAETSTDTQYF. In DNA form, the CDR3 reads TGTGCCAGCAGTTTATTCCCCATAGCGGAGACTAGCACAGATACGCAGTATTTT. This chain links TRBV28 with TRBJ2-3; a possible D gene is TRBD2 (6 bases). This CDR3 contains 18 residues. Germline CDR1 MDHEN, CDR2 SYDVKM. V was clipped by 1 base and J by 0 bases, with 17 bases between them. Full variable domain (missing parts from reference TRBV28 and TRBJ2-3): DVKVTQSSRYLVKRTGEKVFLECVQDMDHENMFWYRQDPGLGLRLIYFSYDVKMKEKGDIPEGYSVSREKKERFSLILESASTNQTSMYLCASSLFPIAETSTDTQYFGPGTRLTVL.

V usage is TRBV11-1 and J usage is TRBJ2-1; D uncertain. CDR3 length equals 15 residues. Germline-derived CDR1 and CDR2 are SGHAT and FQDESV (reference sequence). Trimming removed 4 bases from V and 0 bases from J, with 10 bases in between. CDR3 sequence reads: CASSSVTSSYNEQFF. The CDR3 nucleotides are TGTGCCAGCAGCTCAGTCACAAGCTCCTACAATGAGCAGTTCTTC.

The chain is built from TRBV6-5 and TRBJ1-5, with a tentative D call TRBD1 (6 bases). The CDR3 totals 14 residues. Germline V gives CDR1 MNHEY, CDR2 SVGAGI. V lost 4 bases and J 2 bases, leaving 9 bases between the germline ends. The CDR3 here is CASSSRQGNQPQHF. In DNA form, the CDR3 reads TGTGCCAGCAGTTCCCGACAGGGCAATCAGCCCCAGCATTTT.

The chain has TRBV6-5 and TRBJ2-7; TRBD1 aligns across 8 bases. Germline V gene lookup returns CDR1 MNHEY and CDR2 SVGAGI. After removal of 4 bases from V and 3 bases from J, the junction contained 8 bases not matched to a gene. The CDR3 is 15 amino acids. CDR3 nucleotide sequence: TGTGCCAGCAGTTGCTCGACAGGGGACTTCTACGAGCAGTACTTC. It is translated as CASSCSTGDFYEQYF.

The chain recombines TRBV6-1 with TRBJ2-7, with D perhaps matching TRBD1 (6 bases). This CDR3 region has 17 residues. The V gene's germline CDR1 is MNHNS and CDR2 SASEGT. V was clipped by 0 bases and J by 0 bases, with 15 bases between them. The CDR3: CASSEAVGAPASYEQYF. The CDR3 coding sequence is TGTGCCAGCAGTGAAGCTGTGGGGGCACCCGCCTCCTACGAGCAGTACTTC.

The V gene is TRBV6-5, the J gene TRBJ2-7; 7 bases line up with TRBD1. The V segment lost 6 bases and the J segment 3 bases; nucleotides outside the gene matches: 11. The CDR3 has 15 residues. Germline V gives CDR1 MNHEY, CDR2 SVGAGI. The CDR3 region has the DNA TGTGCCAGCAGCCCCGCCCAGGGACAGCTCTACGAGCAGTACTTC. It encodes CASSPAQGQLYEQYF.

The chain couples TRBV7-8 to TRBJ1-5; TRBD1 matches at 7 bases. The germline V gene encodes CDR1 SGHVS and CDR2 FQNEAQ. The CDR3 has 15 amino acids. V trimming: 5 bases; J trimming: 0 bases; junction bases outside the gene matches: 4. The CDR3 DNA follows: TGTGCCAGCAGCCTAGGACAGGTTAGCAATCAGCCCCAGCATTTT. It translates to CASSLGQVSNQPQHF.

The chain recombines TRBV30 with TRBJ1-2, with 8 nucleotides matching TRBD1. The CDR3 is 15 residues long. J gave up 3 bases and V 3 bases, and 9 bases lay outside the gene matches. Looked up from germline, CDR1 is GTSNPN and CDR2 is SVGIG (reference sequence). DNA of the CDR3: TGTGCCTGGAGCCCCGACAGGGGCCCCTACTATGGCTACACCTTC. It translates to CAWSPDRGPYYGYTF. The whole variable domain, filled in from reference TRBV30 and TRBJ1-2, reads SQTIHQWPATLVQPVGSPLSLECTVEGTSNPNLYWYRQAAGRGLQLLFYSVGIGQISSEVPQNLSASRPQDRQFILSSKKLLLSDSGFYLCAWSPDRGPYYGYTFGSGTRLTVV.

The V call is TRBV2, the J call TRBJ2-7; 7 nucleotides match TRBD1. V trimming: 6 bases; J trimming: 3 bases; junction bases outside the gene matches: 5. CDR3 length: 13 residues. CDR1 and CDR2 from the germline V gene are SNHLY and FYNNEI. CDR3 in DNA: TGTGCCAGCAGGAGGGACAGTTACTACGAGCAGTACTTC. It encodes CASRRDSYYEQYF.

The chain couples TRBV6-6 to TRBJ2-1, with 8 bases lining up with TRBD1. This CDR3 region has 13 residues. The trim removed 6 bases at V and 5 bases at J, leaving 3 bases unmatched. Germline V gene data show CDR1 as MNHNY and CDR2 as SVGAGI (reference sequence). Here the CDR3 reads CASRSRGHNEQFF. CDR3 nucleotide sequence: TGTGCCAGCAGATCCAGGGGGCACAATGAGCAGTTCTTC.

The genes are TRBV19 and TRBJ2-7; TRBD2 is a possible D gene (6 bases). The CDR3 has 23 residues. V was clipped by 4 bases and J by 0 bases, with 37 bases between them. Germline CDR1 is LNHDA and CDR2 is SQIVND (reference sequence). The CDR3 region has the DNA TGTGCCAGTAGTACCCTCCGGGACTCCAGCGACGAGCCGACGGGTAAAGACTCCTACGAGCAGTACTTC. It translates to CASSTLRDSSDEPTGKDSYEQYF.